The 23 T cell receptor beta chains given below trace back to one sample, sequenced in a study of T cell responses to AZD1222 COVID-19 vaccine. Sequencing used immunoSEQ multiplex PCR; TCRdb keeps in-frame clones, though not all of them. Of 80,000 to 90,000 clones detected, 92% appear once; the ten largest clones hold more than 4.5%. The source was peripheral blood, collected on day 0 of AZD1222 vaccination. Receptors originate from an adult in good health.

This chain links TRBV30 with TRBJ1-3, with 7 bases that match TRBD1. V lost 4 bases and J lost 4; bases outside the gene matches: 4. Germline lookup yields CDR1 GTSNPN and CDR2 SVGIG (reference sequence). This CDR3 has 13 amino acids. The CDR3 coding sequence is TGTGCCTGGACCACAGGGGCAGGAAACACCATATATTTT. This codes for CAWTTGAGNTIYF.

The chain links TRBV4-2 to TRBJ1-2, with D uncertain. The germline V gene has CDR1 LGHNA and CDR2 YNFKEQ. Trimming left V 0 bases short and J 3 bases short, with 11 bases between. CDR3 length: 15 amino acids. This chain's CDR3 is CASSQDVGRDYGYTF. CDR3 nucleotide sequence: TGTGCCAGCAGCCAAGATGTGGGCCGAGACTATGGCTACACCTTC.

The V gene is TRBV11-2, the J gene TRBJ2-2; D gene ambiguous. Between the trimmed V and J ends, which lost 0 bases and 0 bases, there was a span of 11 bases. The CDR3 length is 17 residues. Germline V gene sequence: CDR1 SGHAT, CDR2 FQNNGV. The CDR3: CASSLESVSANTGELFF. Here the CDR3 DNA reads TGTGCCAGCAGCTTAGAATCCGTCTCCGCGAACACCGGGGAGCTGTTTTTT.

Only one count was recorded for this clone. The chain combines TRBV5-4 with TRBJ2-1; D remains ambiguous. Per the germline V gene, CDR1 is SGHNT and CDR2 is YYREEE (reference sequence). The germline V and J ends were trimmed by 1 base and 0 bases, with 8 bases remaining between them. The CDR3 runs to 15 residues. The CDR3 protein is CASSLNQYSYNEQFF. In DNA, the CDR3 is TGTGCCAGCAGCTTGAACCAGTACTCCTACAATGAGCAGTTCTTC.

The chain recombines TRBV29-1 with TRBJ2-3, with TRBD1 matching 7 bases. The CDR3 totals 13 residues. The germline V gene has CDR1 SQVTM and CDR2 ANQGSEA. The V and J ends lost 7 bases and 2 bases, in that order; junction bases with no gene match: 6. The CDR3 region has the DNA TGCAGCGCCCTTACAGGGGACACAGATACGCAGTATTTT. Amino acids: CSALTGDTDTQYF.

This clone turned up a few times. The rearrangement uses TRBV20-1 and TRBJ2-7; unclear D gene. V shed 3 bases and J shed 3 bases, with 3 bases lying between them. The CDR3 is made up of 10 amino acids. Germline V gene lookup returns CDR1 DFQATT and CDR2 SNEGSKA (reference sequence). CDR3 protein: CSASNYEQYF. Written as DNA, the CDR3 is TGCAGTGCTAGCAACTACGAGCAGTACTTC.

This clone counts as medium-sized. The rearrangement links TRBV7-9 to TRBJ2-5, with 13 bases identical to TRBD2. The CDR3 consists of 16 residues. Unmatched junction bases numbered 13, after V lost 10 bases and J lost 5 bases. Per the germline V gene, CDR1 is SEHNR and CDR2 is FQNEAQ (reference sequence). This chain's CDR3 is CATTHTGTSGTETQYF. For the CDR3, the DNA is TGTGCCACCACCCACACCGGGACTAGCGGGACGGAGACCCAGTACTTC.

The chain recombines TRBV5-5 with TRBJ1-1; no definite D call. CDR1 is SGHKS, CDR2 YYEKEE, per germline (reference sequence). The CDR3 loop spans 13 amino acids. Trimming left V 4 bases short and J 0 bases short, with 7 bases between. The CDR3 here is CASSVGVNTEAFF. The CDR3 bases are TGTGCCAGCAGCGTCGGAGTGAACACTGAAGCTTTCTTT.

In this sample, this clone turned up once. J is TRBJ2-5 and V is TRBV11-1; tentatively, D is TRBD2 (5 bases). The CDR3 length is 15 residues. V lost 5 bases and J lost 4, with 17 bases in between. Germline loops: CDR1 SGHAT, CDR2 FQDESV (reference sequence). CDR3 sequence: CASSVDLVGGETQYF. Written as DNA, the CDR3 is TGTGCCAGCAGCGTGGACTTAGTGGGTGGAGAGACCCAGTACTTC. The full variable domain, rest sourced from reference TRBV11-1 and TRBJ2-5, is EAEVAQSPRYKITEKSQAVAFWCDPISGHATLYWYRQILGQGPELLVQFQDESVVDDSQLPKDRFSAERLKGVDSTLKIQPAELGDSAMYLCASSVDLVGGETQYFGPGTRLLVL.

The rearrangement joins TRBV11-2 to TRBJ2-7, with TRBD2 matching 8 bases. V dropped 1 base and J dropped 3; count of bases not matched to a gene: 5. The CDR3 extends over 15 amino acids. Germline V gene data show CDR1 as SGHAT and CDR2 as FQNNGV. CDR3 coding DNA: TGTGCCAGCAGCTTAGGAAGCGGGAGTAGCTACGAGCAGTACTTC. This sequence encodes CASSLGSGSSYEQYF.

The V gene is TRBV6-1, the J gene TRBJ1-5; TRBD1 aligns across 7 bases. Trimming at V came to 4 bases and at J to 0 bases, leaving 6 bases not matched to a gene. The germline V gene has CDR1 MNHNS and CDR2 SASEGT. The CDR3 is 16 residues long. The CDR3 sequence: CASSVSYRGSNQPQHF. The CDR3 bases are TGTGCCAGCAGTGTCTCCTACAGGGGTAGCAATCAGCCCCAGCATTTT.

A few counts support this clone. The CDR3 DNA sequence: TGTGCCAGCAGCGTAGCCGGCCAGGCTCACTACGAGCAGTACTTC. Protein: CASSVAGQAHYEQYF. The V and J genes are TRBV9 and TRBJ2-7; no clear D. Germline V CDR1 and CDR2: SGDLS, YYNGEE. This CDR3 spans 15 amino acids. V dropped 0 bases and J dropped 3 bases, with 13 bases sitting between them.

The chain has TRBV11-2 and TRBJ1-2; the D is unclear. This CDR3 has 13 amino acids. The germline V and J ends were trimmed by 2 bases and 4 bases, with 8 bases remaining between them. Per germline, CDR1 SGHAT and CDR2 FQNNGV. The CDR3 region has the DNA TGTGCCAGCAGCTTAATACAGACCTATGGCTACACCTTC. It encodes CASSLIQTYGYTF. The full variable domain, in which reference TRBV11-2 and TRBJ1-2 provide the parts outside the CDR3, is EAGVAQSPRYKIIEKRQSVAFWCNPISGHATLYWYQQILGQGPKLLIQFQNNGVVDDSQLPKDRFSAERLKGVDSTLKIQPAKLEDSAVYLCASSLIQTYGYTFGSGTRLTVV.

This clone was recorded a few times. The chain is built from TRBV12-3 or TRBV12-4 and TRBJ1-2, with D hard to call. The CDR3 loop spans 13 amino acids. The germline V and J ends were trimmed by 4 bases and 6 bases, with 12 bases remaining between them. Here the CDR3 DNA reads TGTGCCAGCAGTTACGCCCAAGAGGATGGCTACACCTTC. Its translation: CASSYAQEDGYTF.

The rearrangement joins TRBV5-6 to TRBJ2-1, with 8 nucleotides matching TRBD2. V gave up 0 bases and J gave up 4 bases; unmatched junction bases: 6. CDR1 SGHDT and CDR2 YYEEEE come from the germline V gene. The CDR3 is 16 residues long. The CDR3 nucleotides are TGTGCCAGCAGCTTGGCCGGGAGCGGGAGTTACAATGAGCAGTTCTTC. The encoded protein is CASSLAGSGSYNEQFF.

This chain uses TRBV5-1 with TRBJ2-1; a weak D match, TRBD2 (5 bases). CDR1 is SGHRS and CDR2 is YFSETQ in the germline V gene. The CDR3 is made up of 16 amino acids. V dropped 0 bases and J dropped 4 bases, with 14 bases sitting between them. The CDR3 nucleotides are TGCGCCAGCAGCTTGGAGCCCCCTGGGAGATACAATGAGCAGTTCTTC. Its translation: CASSLEPPGRYNEQFF.

The gene calls are TRBV2 and TRBJ2-7, with TRBD2 identical over 7 bases. Germline V CDR1 and CDR2: SNHLY, FYNNEI. Trimming removed 2 bases from V and 1 base from J; junction bases left unmatched: 5. The CDR3 spans 15 residues. The CDR3 sequence is CASSEPSSGSYEQYF. The CDR3, as DNA: TGTGCCAGCAGTGAACCCTCTAGCGGTTCCTACGAGCAGTACTTC.

J is TRBJ1-5 and V is TRBV7-9, with D tentatively TRBD1 (5 bases). The germline gives CDR1 SEHNR, CDR2 FQNEAQ (reference sequence). The CDR3 is 13 amino acids. Trimming pared 5 bases from V and 6 bases from J, leaving 11 bases between. CDR3 protein: CASSQAGIQPQHF. The CDR3 DNA sequence: TGTGCCAGCAGCCAAGCAGGGATTCAGCCCCAGCATTTT.

CDR3 bases: TGTGCCAGCACCTGGACTAGCGGGGATGCGGGGCAGTACTTC. It is translated as CASTWTSGDAGQYF. This chain links TRBV2 with TRBJ2-7; 12 bases are a match to TRBD2. Looked up from germline, CDR1 is SNHLY and CDR2 is FYNNEI. V gave up 7 bases and J gave up 9 bases; unmatched junction bases: 10. The CDR3 sequence is 14 residues long.

The rearrangement uses TRBV19 and TRBJ2-2; 7 nucleotides align to TRBD1. The trim removed 4 bases at V and 2 bases at J, leaving 7 bases unmatched. The germline CDR1 and CDR2 sequences are LNHDA and SQIVND (reference sequence). This CDR3 comprises 16 residues. DNA of the CDR3: TGTGCCAGTAGTAGTAAAACAGGGGTAAACACCGGGGAGCTGTTTTTT. Its translation: CASSSKTGVNTGELFF.

The genes are TRBV5-8 and TRBJ2-2; D ambiguous. This CDR3 has 14 residues. Deletions cut 2 bases from V and 3 bases from J, with 8 bases between. CDR1 SGHTS and CDR2 YDEGEE come from the germline V gene. The CDR3 loop is CASSFNRDTGELFF. The CDR3 DNA is TGTGCCAGCAGCTTCAATCGGGACACCGGGGAGCTGTTTTTT.

The J gene is TRBJ2-6, the V gene TRBV4-1, with no clear D. This CDR3 has 17 residues. Germline V lookup: CDR1 MGHRA, CDR2 YSYEKL. Trimming cost V 1 base and J 0 bases, with 10 bases left between them. DNA for the CDR3: TGCGCCAGCAGCCAAGGTATCAGGAGCTCTGGGGCCAACGTCCTGACTTTC. This codes for CASSQGIRSSGANVLTF.

V gene TRBV4-1 combines with J gene TRBJ2-7; D is ambiguous. V lost 0 bases and J 3 bases, leaving 12 bases between the germline ends. The CDR3 runs to 15 residues. Per the germline V gene, CDR1 is MGHRA and CDR2 is YSYEKL. The CDR3 coding sequence is TGCGCCAGCAGCCAAGAAATAGTACACCACTACGAGCAGTACTTC. The encoded protein is CASSQEIVHHYEQYF.